A single sample gave rise to the 11 T cell receptor beta chains below, sequenced in a study of T cell responses to AZD1222 COVID-19 vaccine. Profiling relied on immunoSEQ multiplex PCR, and the TCRdb table lists in-frame clones only, not all of them. The data hold some 66,000 clones, with about 89% observed a single time. The sequences come from peripheral blood, collected 28 days after the second AZD1222 dose. The receptor source for this set is an adult who received the AZD1222 COVID-19 vaccine.

This chain connects TRBV5-4 to TRBJ2-1; TRBD2 matches 7 bases. This CDR3 spans 15 amino acids. CDR1 SGHNT and CDR2 YYREEE come from the germline V gene (reference sequence). V shed 2 bases and J 4 bases; nucleotides not matched to a gene: 6. CDR3 amino acids: CASSFSAGVYNEQFF. The CDR3 DNA is TGTGCCAGCAGCTTTAGCGCGGGGGTATACAATGAGCAGTTCTTC.

The chain recombines TRBV18 with TRBJ1-2; D is unclear. V was clipped by 8 bases and J by 10 bases, with 20 bases between them. Germline values: CDR1 KGHSH, CDR2 LQKENI. The CDR3 sequence is 13 residues long. The CDR3 spells CASSLGQQRPYTF. In DNA, the CDR3 is TGTGCCAGCAGCCTCGGGCAGCAAAGACCCTACACCTTC.

The CDR3 bases are TGTGCCACCAGTGATTTGAGGGAGCCCACGGGGGAGACCCAGTACTTC. Protein: CATSDLREPTGETQYF. The V gene is TRBV24-1, the J gene TRBJ2-5; possible D gene TRBD2, 5 bases. Germline lookup yields CDR1 KGHDR and CDR2 SFDVKD. V was pared by 0 bases and J by 5 bases, with 15 bases between. This CDR3 has 16 residues.

V is TRBV4-1 and J is TRBJ1-1; 7 bases match TRBD1. Germline CDR1 is MGHRA and CDR2 is YSYEKL. The CDR3 loop spans 15 amino acids. V shed 2 bases, J shed 0 bases, and the junction held 3 bases outside the gene matches. The CDR3 DNA reads as TGCGCCAGCAGCCAAAGGGGGCAGTTGAACACTGAAGCTTTCTTT. This codes for CASSQRGQLNTEAFF.

This chain connects TRBV5-4 to TRBJ1-4; 7 bases align to TRBD1. V lost 7 bases to trimming and J lost 5 bases; unmatched junction nucleotides: 8. CDR1 is SGHNT and CDR2 is YYREEE in the germline V gene (reference sequence). The CDR3 has 14 residues. The CDR3 is CASHPGTANEKLFF. CDR3 DNA sequence: TGTGCCAGCCATCCCGGGACAGCAAATGAAAAACTGTTTTTT.

This chain uses TRBV27 with TRBJ1-5, with 11 bases that match TRBD1. Trimming cost V 6 bases and J 6 bases; bases outside gene matches: 7. The length of the CDR3 is 15 residues. The germline V gene encodes CDR1 MNHEY and CDR2 SMNVEV (reference sequence). The CDR3 here is CASRLGTGGFQPQHF. Written as DNA, the CDR3 is TGTGCCAGCAGGCTAGGGACAGGGGGTTTTCAGCCCCAGCATTTT.

V gene TRBV6-5 combines with J gene TRBJ1-5, with 7 bases lining up with TRBD1. The CDR3 is 15 residues long. The V gene end was trimmed by 4 bases and the J gene end by 6 bases; junction bases not matched to a gene: 9. CDR1 and CDR2 from the germline V gene are MNHEY and SVGAGI. In nucleotides, the CDR3 is TGTGCCAGCAGTTCAACAGGGGTTAGGGGTCAGCCCCAGCATTTT. Its translation: CASSSTGVRGQPQHF.

This clone showed up just a few times. The chain recombines TRBV18 with TRBJ1-4; D is uncertain. CDR1 is KGHSH, CDR2 LQKENI, per germline. V dropped 6 bases and J dropped 8 bases, with 16 bases sitting between them. This CDR3 comprises 14 residues. In DNA, the CDR3 is TGTGCCAGCTCCAAGCCCTCTCAAGACGAAAAACTGTTTTTT. Translation gives CASSKPSQDEKLFF.

The V gene is TRBV19, the J gene TRBJ1-2; D possibly corresponds to TRBD1 (6 bases). Germline CDR1 reads LNHDA; CDR2 reads SQIVND (reference sequence). V lost 5 bases and J lost 7, with 17 bases in between. The CDR3 is 14 residues long. The CDR3 bases are TGTGCCAGTAGTGGGATAGACAGGTCTGGTGGCTACACCTTC. Encoded protein: CASSGIDRSGGYTF.

The V and J genes are TRBV19 and TRBJ2-2, with 8 bases aligning to TRBD2. Germline trimming cut 3 bases from V and 4 bases from J; bases unmatched to any gene: 4. Germline CDR1 reads LNHDA; CDR2 reads SQIVND (reference sequence). This CDR3 is built from 15 residues. The CDR3 loop is CASSMGLVRTGELFF. For the CDR3, the DNA is TGTGCCAGTAGTATGGGACTAGTGCGCACCGGGGAGCTGTTTTTT.

The V call is TRBV7-3, the J call TRBJ2-1; tentative D call: TRBD2 (5 bases). This CDR3 region has 15 residues. In germline, CDR1 is SGHTA, CDR2 FQGTGA. Trimming shortened V by 1 base and J by 0 bases, and 7 bases separated the two germline ends. CDR3 amino acids: CASSLRESSYNEQFF. Here the CDR3 DNA reads TGTGCCAGCAGCTTAAGGGAGAGCTCCTACAATGAGCAGTTCTTC.